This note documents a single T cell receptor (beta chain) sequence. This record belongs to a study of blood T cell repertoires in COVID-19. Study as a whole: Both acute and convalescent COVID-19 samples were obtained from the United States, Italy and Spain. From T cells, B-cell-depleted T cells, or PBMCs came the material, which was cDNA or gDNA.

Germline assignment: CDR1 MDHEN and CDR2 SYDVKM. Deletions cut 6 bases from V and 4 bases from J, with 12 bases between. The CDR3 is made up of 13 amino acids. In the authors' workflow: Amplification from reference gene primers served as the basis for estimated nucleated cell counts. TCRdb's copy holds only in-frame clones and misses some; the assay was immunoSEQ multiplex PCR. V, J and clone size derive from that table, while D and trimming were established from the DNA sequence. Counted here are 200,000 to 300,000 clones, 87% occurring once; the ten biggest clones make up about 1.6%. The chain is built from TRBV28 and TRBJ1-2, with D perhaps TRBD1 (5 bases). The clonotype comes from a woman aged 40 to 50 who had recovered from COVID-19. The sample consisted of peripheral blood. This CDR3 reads CASSLETAYGYTF. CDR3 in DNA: TGTGCCAGCAGCCTGGAGACAGCCTATGGCTACACCTTC.